Below, 29 T cell receptor beta chains from the same sample are listed, as sequenced in a study of cytotoxic CD8 clonotypes in ibrutinib-treated CLL. Method: immunoSEQ multiplex PCR; TCRdb's copy keeps in-frame clones and lacks some. The sample yields about 49,000 clones, roughly 57% seen once. Material: PBMCs, obtained after 12 months of ibrutinib treatment. Receptors originate from a human donor with chronic lymphocytic leukemia.

The chain recombines TRBV29-1 with TRBJ1-1; D gene unclear. V dropped 6 bases and J dropped 1 base, with 12 bases sitting between them. This CDR3 is built from 13 residues. Per the germline V gene, CDR1 is SQVTM and CDR2 is ANQGSEA. Here the CDR3 DNA reads TGCAGCGTCAAGACCGAGTCGAACACTGAAGCTTTCTTT. Protein sequence: CSVKTESNTEAFF.

The chain links TRBV30 to TRBJ1-2; unclear D gene. With 0 bases removed from V and 0 bases from J, the gap between germline ends came to 11 bases. Germline values: CDR1 GTSNPN, CDR2 SVGIG (reference sequence). This CDR3 is built from 15 residues. CDR3 residues: CAWSVQPRANYGYTF. As DNA, the CDR3 is TGTGCCTGGAGTGTTCAGCCACGCGCTAACTATGGCTACACCTTC.

This chain links TRBV28 with TRBJ1-4, with 7 bases lining up with TRBD1. V lost 5 bases, J lost 2 bases, and 8 bases stayed unmatched. The CDR3 extends over 16 amino acids. The V gene's germline CDR1 is MDHEN and CDR2 SYDVKM. The CDR3 nucleotides are TGTGCCAGCAGTGACCTCTTAGGGGGCACTAATGAAAAACTGTTTTTT. Its protein is CASSDLLGGTNEKLFF.

This chain connects TRBV30 to TRBJ2-3, with D maybe TRBD2 (5 bases). Trimming left V 3 bases short and J 2 bases short, with 12 bases between. The germline CDR1 and CDR2 sequences are GTSNPN and SVGIG (reference sequence). The length of the CDR3 is 14 residues. The CDR3 DNA is TGTGCCTGGAGCGTAGCGAGTTTCACAGATACGCAGTATTTT. Its translation: CAWSVASFTDTQYF. The entire variable domain, with the rest obtained from reference TRBV30 and TRBJ2-3, is as follows: SQTIHQWPATLVQPVGSPLSLECTVEGTSNPNLYWYRQAAGRGLQLLFYSVGIGQISSEVPQNLSASRPQDRQFILSSKKLLLSDSGFYLCAWSVASFTDTQYFGPGTRLTVL.

This clone was picked up one time. The genes are TRBV28 and TRBJ1-4, with D perhaps matching TRBD1 (5 bases). Trimming left V 5 bases short and J 5 bases short, with 18 bases between. The V gene's germline CDR1 is MDHEN and CDR2 SYDVKM. This CDR3 contains 16 residues. In DNA form, the CDR3 reads TGTGCCAGCAGTCCCCACCAGGGTGGCGGGAATGAAAAACTGTTTTTT. Protein product: CASSPHQGGGNEKLFF.

This clone was detected only a few times. The rearrangement links TRBV7-6 to TRBJ1-4; 9 nucleotides match TRBD1. V lost 3 bases to trimming and J lost 2 bases; unmatched junction nucleotides: 4. The CDR3 sequence is 16 residues long. Germline CDR1 reads SGHVS; CDR2 reads FNYEAQ. The CDR3 reads CASSFLDRGTNEKLFF. The CDR3 DNA is TGTGCCAGCAGCTTTCTCGACAGGGGGACTAATGAAAAACTGTTTTTT.

The chain combines TRBV12-2 with TRBJ1-6; the DNA was not compared with TRBD1, the D call given in the table. TRBV12-2 is marked as a pseudogene. The CDR3 runs 17 residues. The CDR3 protein is CASRNRDRGLKNSPLHF. CDR3 nucleotides: TGTGCAAGTCGAAACCGGGACAGGGGGCTTAAGAATTCACCCCTCCACTTT.

The rearrangement joins TRBV7-9 to TRBJ1-1, with D maybe TRBD1 (5 bases). CDR1 and CDR2 (germline): SEHNR, FQNEAQ (reference sequence). The CDR3 has 15 amino acids. Trimming shortened V by 0 bases and J by 5 bases, and 13 bases separated the two germline ends. CDR3 bases: TGTGCCAGCAGCTTAGCGATGTCCGGGGGGACTGAAGCTTTCTTT. Translating gives CASSLAMSGGTEAFF.

The V and J genes are TRBV19 and TRBJ2-1; tentatively, D is TRBD2 (5 bases). V was clipped by 7 bases and J by 0 bases, with 16 bases between them. The germline CDR1 and CDR2 sequences are LNHDA and SQIVND (reference sequence). The CDR3 runs 16 residues. The CDR3 DNA follows: TGTGCCAGTACCGGGGATGGACCCAGCTCCTACAATGAGCAGTTCTTC. This encodes CASTGDGPSSYNEQFF.

The table lists this clone with a few counts. This rearrangement joins TRBV29-1 to TRBJ2-6; D call uncertain. The V end lost 3 bases, the J end lost 12 bases, and 9 bases lay between the germline ends. The CDR3 consists of 11 residues. Germline CDR1 reads SQVTM; CDR2 reads ANQGSEA. The CDR3 region has the DNA TGCAGCGTTGAGGACCGTTCCGTCCTGACTTTC. Translating it yields CSVEDRSVLTF.

This clone was detected a few times. As DNA, the CDR3 is TGTGCCGCGTCCGGGACAGGGGTTGGGGCCAACGTCCTGACTTTC. This gives the protein CAASGTGVGANVLTF. V gene TRBV10-3 combines with J gene TRBJ2-6, with 10 bases identical to TRBD1. This CDR3 is built from 15 residues. In germline, CDR1 is ENHRY, CDR2 SYGVKD. Unmatched junction bases numbered 7, after V lost 11 bases and J lost 3 bases.

The chain recombines TRBV7-2 with TRBJ1-5; D perhaps matches TRBD1 (5 bases). The CDR3 length is 14 residues. V dropped 5 bases and J dropped 7 bases, with 15 bases sitting between them. Germline V CDR1 and CDR2: SGHTA, FQGNSA. In DNA form, the CDR3 reads TGTGCCAGCAGCCCTTATTCGGGGGAGCAGCCCCAGCATTTT. Protein sequence: CASSPYSGEQPQHF.

The chain links TRBV5-1 to TRBJ2-7, with 10 bases identical to TRBD1. Germline CDR1 is SGHRS and CDR2 is YFSETQ. Trimming at V came to 4 bases and at J to 4 bases, leaving 5 bases not matched to a gene. This CDR3 region has 14 residues. The CDR3 DNA reads as TGCGCCAGCAGCAGACCGGGACAGGGGTACGAGCAGTACTTC. Its translation is CASSRPGQGYEQYF.

J is TRBJ2-3 and V is TRBV9; maybe TRBD2 (6 bases). This CDR3 has 14 residues. Germline values: CDR1 SGDLS, CDR2 YYNGEE. V lost 0 bases to trimming and J lost 3 bases, with 8 bases between them. The CDR3 sequence: CASSVVAETDTQYF. In DNA form, the CDR3 reads TGTGCCAGCAGCGTAGTAGCGGAAACAGATACGCAGTATTTT.

This sequence joins TRBV11-1 and TRBJ2-1; 7 nucleotides agree with TRBD2. The CDR3 has 13 residues. Germline CDR1 and CDR2: SGHAT and FQDESV (reference sequence). The ends lost 10 bases at V and 10 bases at J; junction bases unmatched: 13. The CDR3 region has the DNA TGTGCCACCAAGGGTTTAGCGGGCTGGGAGCAGTTCTTC. It yields the protein CATKGLAGWEQFF.

The chain recombines TRBV4-1 with TRBJ2-1; D possibly corresponds to TRBD2 (5 bases). Trimming stripped 2 bases from V and 5 bases from J, with 19 bases between. There are 17 residues in the CDR3. Germline loops: CDR1 MGHRA, CDR2 YSYEKL. CDR3 bases: TGCGCCAGCAGCCAATATAAAGTTAGCGAGAGCAACAATGAGCAGTTCTTC. Translating it yields CASSQYKVSESNNEQFF.

This clone was seen many times. The rearrangement links TRBV4-1 to TRBJ2-1, with 7 positions matching TRBD1. Germline-derived CDR1 and CDR2 are MGHRA and YSYEKL. Trimming removed 9 bases from V and 4 bases from J; junction bases left unmatched: 9. The CDR3 has 14 amino acids. CDR3 in DNA: TGCGCCAGTTCTGAGGGGGCAGTTTACAATGAGCAGTTCTTC. Protein product: CASSEGAVYNEQFF.

This clone was counted many times. The chain employs TRBV19 and TRBJ2-5, with D possibly TRBD2 on 6 matching bases. The germline CDR1 and CDR2 sequences are LNHDA and SQIVND (reference sequence). CDR3 length: 11 amino acids. With 11 bases removed from V and 1 base from J, the gap between germline ends came to 8 bases. CDR3 protein: CAAGFQETQYF. The CDR3 DNA sequence: TGTGCCGCGGGATTCCAAGAGACCCAGTACTTC.

This clone was picked up a small number of times. This chain links TRBV5-1 with TRBJ2-7; D ambiguous. CDR1 and CDR2 from the germline V gene are SGHRS and YFSETQ. The CDR3 is 12 residues long. Trimming took off 4 bases at V and 2 bases at J, with 7 bases between the two ends. CDR3 sequence (DNA): TGCGCCAGCAGCCCCAGCCCCTACGAGCAGTACTTC. Translating it yields CASSPSPYEQYF.

The CDR3 nucleotides are TGCGCCAGCGGTTGGGACAGGGGGAATCAGCCCCAGCATTTT. Its protein is CASGWDRGNQPQHF. J is TRBJ1-5 and V is TRBV10-2, with TRBD1 matching over 11 bases. V lost 8 bases, J lost 4 bases, and 4 bases stayed unmatched. Germline loops: CDR1 WSHSY, CDR2 SAAADI. CDR3 length equals 14 residues.

This clone came up once. This rearrangement joins TRBV5-1 to TRBJ2-3; D not certain. The germline V and J ends were trimmed by 0 bases and 1 base, with 12 bases remaining between them. CDR3 length equals 16 residues. CDR1 is SGHRS, CDR2 YFSETQ, per germline. CDR3 amino acids: CASSLVPVKGTDTQYF. For the CDR3, the DNA is TGCGCCAGCAGCTTGGTTCCAGTTAAGGGCACAGATACGCAGTATTTT. Full variable domain (rest looked up from reference TRBV5-1 and TRBJ2-3): KAGVTQTPRYLIKTRGQQVTLSCSPISGHRSVSWYQQTPGQGLQFLFEYFSETQRNKGNFPGRFSGRQFSNSRSEMNVSTLELGDSALYLCASSLVPVKGTDTQYFGPGTRLTVL.

The chain has TRBV5-8 and TRBJ1-1, with no clear D. Germline-derived CDR1 and CDR2 are SGHTS and YDEGEE. This CDR3 has 11 residues. V gave up 5 bases and J gave up 7 bases, with 9 bases separating them. The DNA for the CDR3 is TGTGCCAGCAGTTTGTTTAATGAAGCTTTCTTT. Its protein is CASSLFNEAFF.

This clone came up a few times. The V call is TRBV29-1, the J call TRBJ1-2, with D tentatively TRBD1 (6 bases). Germline lookup yields CDR1 SQVTM and CDR2 ANQGSEA. Trimming stripped 6 bases from V and 2 bases from J, with 31 bases between. CDR3 length equals 19 residues. CDR3 loop: CSVEGGPERVHSMNYGYTF. The CDR3, as DNA: TGCAGCGTCGAGGGGGGCCCGGAACGCGTACATTCAATGAACTATGGCTACACCTTC. The variable domain in full, with the rest retrieved from reference TRBV29-1 and TRBJ1-2, is SAVISQKPSRDICQRGTSLTIQCQVDSQVTMMFWYRQQPGQSLTLIATANQGSEATYESGFVIDKFPISRPNLTFSTLTVSNMSPEDSSIYLCSVEGGPERVHSMNYGYTFGSGTRLTVV.

The V and J genes are TRBV29-1 and TRBJ2-3; 8 bases align to TRBD2. Germline V lookup: CDR1 SQVTM, CDR2 ANQGSEA. The CDR3 extends over 14 amino acids. The J segment lost 6 bases and the V segment lost 7 bases, leaving 12 bases of the junction unmatched. The CDR3 sequence: CSGREGHSVDTQYF. CDR3 sequence (DNA): TGCAGCGGCCGGGAGGGACATAGTGTGGATACGCAGTATTTT.

The gene calls are TRBV18 and TRBJ2-3, with 8 bases lining up with TRBD2. Trimming cost V 5 bases and J 0 bases; bases outside gene matches: 7. The CDR3 contains 16 residues. Germline CDR1 is KGHSH and CDR2 is LQKENI. For the CDR3, the DNA is TGTGCCAGCTCAGTAAAGGCGGGAGGAAGCACAGATACGCAGTATTTT. This encodes CASSVKAGGSTDTQYF.

The V gene is TRBV5-4, the J gene TRBJ1-1; the D is unclear. The CDR3 length is 14 residues. Germline assignment: CDR1 SGHNT and CDR2 YYREEE (reference sequence). V gave up 0 bases and J gave up 1 base, with 7 bases separating them. CDR3 sequence reads: CASSLVGSNTEAFF. CDR3 in DNA: TGTGCCAGCAGCTTGGTGGGATCGAACACTGAAGCTTTCTTT.

CDR3 in DNA: TGTGCCAGCAGGCGGGACTCCTCCGGACCTTACGAGCAGTACTTC. Translated: CASRRDSSGPYEQYF. V and J are TRBV6-4 and TRBJ2-7; possibly TRBD2 for D (6 bases). Germline V gene sequence: CDR1 MRHNA, CDR2 SNTAGT. Trimming stripped 6 bases from V and 4 bases from J, with 19 bases between. This CDR3 is built from 15 residues.

The rearrangement uses TRBV28 and TRBJ2-2; 7 bases fit TRBD1. The CDR3 length is 14 residues. Germline V CDR1 and CDR2: MDHEN, SYDVKM. Germline trimming cut 5 bases from V and 5 bases from J; bases unmatched to any gene: 5. The chain's CDR3 is CASSTTGVTGELFF. For the CDR3, the DNA is TGTGCCAGCAGTACAACAGGGGTAACCGGGGAGCTGTTTTTT.

This clone has at least ten counts. V and J are TRBV19 and TRBJ2-3; D unclear. This CDR3 is 13 amino acids long. The V end was cut by 4 bases, the J end by 3 bases, with 8 bases between. The V gene's germline CDR1 is LNHDA and CDR2 SQIVND (reference sequence). The CDR3 is CASSRVETDTQYF. The CDR3 DNA reads TGTGCCAGTAGTAGGGTAGAAACAGATACGCAGTATTTT.